This T cell receptor (beta chain) was sequenced during a study of long-term antiretroviral therapy in people with HIV. Survey-level immunoSEQ v3.0 assays were run. TCRdb keeps only in-frame clones here, not all; method: immunoSEQ multiplex PCR. The repertoire holds tens of thousands of clones, with less than 90% as singletons. Germline V CDR1 and CDR2: KGHSH, LQKENI. The CDR3 is 15 residues long. The ends lost 3 bases at V and 3 bases at J; junction bases unmatched: 4. PBMC samples from each donor numbered at least one pre-ART and at least two post-ART. The chain joins TRBV18 to TRBJ2-7; TRBD2 matches 11 bases. The sequence was obtained from a woman younger than 30 with HIV. This sample comprised unsorted PBMCs, obtained just before starting antiretroviral therapy. CDR3 in amino acids: CASSPRLAGSYEQYF. The DNA of the CDR3 is TGTGCCAGCTCACCTCGACTAGCGGGAAGCTACGAGCAGTACTTC.